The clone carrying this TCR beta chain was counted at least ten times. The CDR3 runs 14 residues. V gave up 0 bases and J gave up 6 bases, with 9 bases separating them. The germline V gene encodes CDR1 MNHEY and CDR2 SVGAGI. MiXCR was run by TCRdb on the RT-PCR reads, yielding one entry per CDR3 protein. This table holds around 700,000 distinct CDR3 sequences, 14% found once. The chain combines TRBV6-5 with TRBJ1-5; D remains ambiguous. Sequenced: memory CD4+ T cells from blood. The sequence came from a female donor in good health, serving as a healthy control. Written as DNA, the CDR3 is TGTGCCAGCAGTTACTCCAGTATCGGTCAGCCCCAGCATTTT. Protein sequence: CASSYSSIGQPQHF.